Shown below are 9 T cell receptor beta chains from a single sample sequenced in a study of blood T cell repertoires in COVID-19. Sequenced by immunoSEQ multiplex PCR; TCRdb stores in-frame clones only, minus some. The sample holds tens of thousands of clones, roughly 78% seen once. Sequences were obtained from peripheral blood. The source of these receptors is a woman of 80 years or more with acute or convalescent COVID-19.

The chain uses TRBV29-1 and TRBJ1-1; D not resolved. The germline V gene encodes CDR1 SQVTM and CDR2 ANQGSEA. The CDR3 extends over 10 amino acids. Trimming cost V 7 bases and J 2 bases, with 5 bases left between them. DNA of the CDR3: TGCAGCGCCTTCAACACTGAAGCTTTCTTT. This codes for CSAFNTEAFF.

The chain recombines TRBV10-3 with TRBJ1-1; 8 positions agree with TRBD1. This CDR3 spans 15 amino acids. Looked up from germline, CDR1 is ENHRY and CDR2 is SYGVKD. The V gene end was trimmed by 0 bases and the J gene end by 2 bases; junction bases not matched to a gene: 2. The CDR3 protein is CAISESDRGNTEAFF. CDR3 in DNA: TGTGCCATCAGTGAGTCCGACAGGGGTAACACTGAAGCTTTCTTT.

The chain joins TRBV2 to TRBJ2-5, with a weak D call TRBD1 (7 bases). V dropped 8 bases and J dropped 5 bases, with 18 bases sitting between them. This CDR3 has 14 residues. Germline CDR1 is SNHLY and CDR2 is FYNNEI. The CDR3 here is CASQGGSRGETQYF. The DNA for the CDR3 is TGTGCCAGCCAGGGGGGTTCCAGAGGGGAGACCCAGTACTTC.

V gene TRBV3-1 (or the pseudogene TRBV3-2) combines with J gene TRBJ1-6; no definite D call. V gave up 3 bases and J gave up 7 bases, with 7 bases separating them. This CDR3 spans 13 amino acids. Germline V gives CDR1 LGHDT, CDR2 YNNKEL (reference sequence). The CDR3 region is CASSHGPNSPLHF. The DNA of the CDR3 is TGTGCCAGCAGCCATGGCCCGAATTCACCCCTCCACTTT.

The genes are TRBV12-5 and TRBJ2-1; TRBD2 might be the D (5 bases). Germline V gives CDR1 LGHNT, CDR2 FRNRAP. Trimming pared 4 bases from V and 10 bases from J, leaving 8 bases between. This CDR3 contains 11 residues. The CDR3 DNA sequence: TGTGCTAGTGGTTCATGGAGGGAGCAGTTCTTC. It specifies CASGSWREQFF.

V gene TRBV7-9 combines with J gene TRBJ1-1, with a possible D match to TRBD1 (5 bases). This CDR3 contains 15 residues. CDR1 and CDR2 from the germline V gene are SEHNR and FQNEAQ (reference sequence). Trimming stripped 5 bases from V and 4 bases from J, with 17 bases between. CDR3 nucleotide sequence: TGTGCCAGCAGCGCATCACACGGGGGGACCACTGAAGCTTTCTTT. Translation gives CASSASHGGTTEAFF. The entire variable domain, with the rest obtained from reference TRBV7-9 and TRBJ1-1, is as follows: DTGVSQNPRHKITKRGQNVTFRCDPISEHNRLYWYRQTLGQGPEFLTYFQNEAQLEKSRLLSDRFSAERPKGSFSTLEIQRTEQGDSAMYLCASSASHGGTTEAFFGQGTRLTVV.

The CDR3 here is CASSLAGTYEQYF. As DNA, the CDR3 is TGTGCCAGCAGCTTAGCAGGGACCTACGAGCAGTACTTC. The chain combines TRBV13 with TRBJ2-7; maybe TRBD1 (5 bases). Germline V lookup: CDR1 PRHDT, CDR2 FYEKMQ (reference sequence). Trimming shortened V by 1 base and J by 2 bases, and 6 bases separated the two germline ends. The CDR3 loop spans 13 amino acids.

The chain uses TRBV6-2 or TRBV6-3 and TRBJ2-3; D remains ambiguous. There are 14 residues in the CDR3. V gave up 2 bases and J gave up 3 bases, with 9 bases separating them. The germline V gene encodes CDR1 MNHEY and CDR2 SVGEGT. The CDR3 nucleotides are TGTGCCAGCAGTTACGTCGTGAGGACAGATACGCAGTATTTT. This translates into CASSYVVRTDTQYF.

This sequence joins TRBV10-3 and TRBJ2-7; no definite D call. The CDR3 sequence is 12 residues long. The germline CDR1 and CDR2 sequences are ENHRY and SYGVKD. Trimming pared 3 bases from V and 2 bases from J, leaving 5 bases between. This CDR3 is CAISESTYEQYF. CDR3 DNA sequence: TGTGCCATCAGTGAAAGCACCTACGAGCAGTACTTC.